The rows below give T cell receptor beta chains drawn from one sample of a study of regulatory T cells in long-lasting Graves disease. TCRdb re-analysed the multiplex PCR reads in MiXCR, keeping a single row per CDR3 protein. The sample has hundreds of thousands of distinct CDR3 sequences; approximately 15% are singletons. This same sample was also taken into another study, of T cells in Graves' hyperthyroidism and ophthalmopathy.

The source was peripheral blood mononuclear cells (PBMCs), collected at new diagnosis, from a patient treated with antithyroid drugs. Source of these receptors: a man aged 25 to 40 with Graves disease. Each CDR3 is given with its conserved first and last residue. A D gene is named only where the DNA matches it firmly. Clone sizes are given selectively: once, few, many, or a class where the clone is expanded.

cdr3_aa cdr3_nt j_call d_call clone_size v_call
CASSLTGTRANEQFF TGTGCCAGCAGCTTAACCGGGACTAGGGCCAATGAGCAGTTCTTC TRBJ2-1 TRBD2 few TRBV11-2
CASSLSAVDRIHGYTF TGTGCCAGCAGTTTATCCGCCGTCGACAGGATCCATGGCTACACCTTC TRBJ1-2 - many TRBV27
CASILLVGQPQHF TGTGCCAGCATTCTGCTGGTTGGTCAGCCCCAGCATTTT TRBJ1-5 - many TRBV6-1
CATSDSYRGQPQHF TGTGCCACCAGTGATTCATACCGGGGCCAGCCCCAGCATTTT TRBJ1-5 - many TRBV24-1
CASPTDSGNTIYF TGTGCCAGCCCTACTGACTCTGGAAACACCATATATTTT TRBJ1-3 - few TRBV4-1
CASSFPGGYTQYF TGTGCCAGCAGTTTCCCAGGGGGGTATACGCAGTATTTT TRBJ2-3 - many TRBV12-3/TRBV12-4
CASSWIVGLAGDTDTQYF TGTGCCAGCAGCTGGATAGTGGGACTAGCGGGAGACACAGATACGCAGTATTTT TRBJ2-3 TRBD2 - TRBV5-5
CAWRKSEAFF TGTGCCTGGAGGAAGTCTGAAGCTTTCTTT TRBJ1-1 - many TRBV30
CSAHGASNQPQHF TGCAGTGCTCACGGGGCTAGCAATCAGCCCCAGCATTTT TRBJ1-5 - - TRBV20-1
CASSPPGTGDHEQYF TGTGCCAGCTCACCACCTGGGACAGGGGACCACGAGCAGTACTTC TRBJ2-7 TRBD1 - TRBV18
CASNPGAFQETQHF TGTGCCAGCAACCCTGGGGCGTTCCAAGAGACCCAGCACTTC TRBJ2-5 - - TRBV6-1
CASRRPGQGAPEQFF TGTGCCAGCAGACGTCCGGGACAGGGGGCTCCGGAGCAGTTCTTC TRBJ2-1 TRBD1 many TRBV12-3/TRBV12-4
CASSGQSGFTEAFF TGTGCCAGCAGTGGACAAAGTGGCTTCACTGAAGCTTTCTTT TRBJ1-1 - many TRBV2
CAISGTGRGYTF TGTGCCATCAGCGGGACAGGACGTGGCTACACCTTC TRBJ1-2 TRBD1 - TRBV10-3
CASSQFTGGPRRVEQYF TGTGCCAGCAGCCAATTTACGGGAGGACCCCGGAGGGTCGAGCAGTACTTC TRBJ2-7 TRBD2 few TRBV3-1
CASSQGHYTEAFF TGTGCCAGCAGCCAGGGACATTACACTGAAGCTTTCTTT TRBJ1-1 - many TRBV6-1
CASSLVEGASGHDTDTQYF TGTGCCAGCAGCTTAGTTGAGGGGGCTAGCGGACACGACACAGATACGCAGTATTTT TRBJ2-3 - once TRBV7-2
CASSFLGAQETQYF TGTGCCAGCAGCTTTCTGGGGGCCCAAGAGACCCAGTACTTC TRBJ2-5 - many TRBV5-6